This section outlines one TCR beta chain sequence together with its context. Its specificity is unknown. TCRdb passed the RT-PCR reads through MiXCR, listing each CDR3 protein once. The table includes hundreds of thousands of distinct CDR3 sequences, less than 10% detected once. The V end was cut by 5 bases, the J end by 8 bases, with 16 bases between. The CDR3 is made up of 14 amino acids. Looked up from germline, CDR1 is SGHTA and CDR2 is FQGNSA. These data belong to a study of response to subunit inactivated influenza vaccine. General study findings and limits: New T cells are recruited in small numbers by each seasonal influenza vaccination, according to the authors' suggestion.

The source was PBMCs from blood, collected around 25 months after vaccination. The receptor comes from a man aged 50-75 years who received an inactivated influenza vaccine. The gene calls are TRBV7-2 and TRBJ2-4, with D hard to call. CDR3 loop: CASSPPDPRYIQYF. In DNA, the CDR3 is TGTGCCAGCAGCCCACCAGATCCCCGGTACATTCAGTACTTC.